This TCR beta chain was found in a study of T cell repertoires in cytomegalovirus infection. This CDR3 is 15 amino acids long. CDR1 and CDR2 (germline): ENHRY, SYGVKD. Trimming stripped 2 bases from V and 4 bases from J, with 12 bases between. One entry per CDR3 protein, called by TCRdb with MiXCR from the reads. The sample holds about 740,000 distinct CDR3 sequences, roughly a third seen once. Sequencing was performed on PBMCs. This rearrangement joins TRBV10-3 to TRBJ1-3, with TRBD1 as a possible D gene (6 bases). This TCR was recovered from a human donor in good health (CMV status not recorded). Some clones in this sample may be carry-over from other donors' samples. The CDR3 spells CAISEPRGGGNTIYF. The CDR3 DNA reads TGTGCCATCAGTGAGCCCAGGGGAGGCGGAAACACCATATATTTT.